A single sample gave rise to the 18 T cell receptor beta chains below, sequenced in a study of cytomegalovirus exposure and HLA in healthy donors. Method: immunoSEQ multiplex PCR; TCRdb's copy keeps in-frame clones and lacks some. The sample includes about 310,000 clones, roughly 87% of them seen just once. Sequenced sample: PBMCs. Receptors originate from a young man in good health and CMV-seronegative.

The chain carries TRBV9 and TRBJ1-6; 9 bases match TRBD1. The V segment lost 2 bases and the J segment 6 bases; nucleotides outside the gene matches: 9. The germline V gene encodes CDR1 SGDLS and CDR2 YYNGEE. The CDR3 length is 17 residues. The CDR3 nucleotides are TGTGCCAGCAGCGTCACTGGACAGGGGAACAGTAATTCACCCCTCCACTTT. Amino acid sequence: CASSVTGQGNSNSPLHF.

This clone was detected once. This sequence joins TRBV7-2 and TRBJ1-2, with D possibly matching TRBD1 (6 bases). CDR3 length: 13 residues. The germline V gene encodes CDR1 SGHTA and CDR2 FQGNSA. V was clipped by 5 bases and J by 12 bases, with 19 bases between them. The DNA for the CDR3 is TGTGCCAGCAGCCCTATGGAGGGGGGGAAAAACACCTTC. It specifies CASSPMEGGKNTF.

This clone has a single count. CDR3: CASSLAGPYGYTF. The CDR3 region has the DNA TGTGCCAGCAGCTTAGCAGGGCCCTATGGCTACACCTTC. The chain combines TRBV11-2 with TRBJ1-2; D perhaps matches TRBD1 (5 bases). Trimming stripped 1 base from V and 4 bases from J, with 7 bases between. This CDR3 is built from 13 residues. Germline values: CDR1 SGHAT, CDR2 FQNNGV.

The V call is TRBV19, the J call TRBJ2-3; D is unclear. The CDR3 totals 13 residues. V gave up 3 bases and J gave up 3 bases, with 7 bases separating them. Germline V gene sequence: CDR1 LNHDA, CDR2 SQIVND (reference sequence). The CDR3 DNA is TGTGCCAGTAGTATTCGGTGGACAGATACGCAGTATTTT. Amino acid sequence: CASSIRWTDTQYF.

CDR3 nucleotides: TGTGCCAGCAGTTTCTTCACGGGGGAGGCTTTCTTT. Translating it yields CASSFFTGEAFF. The rearrangement links TRBV28 to TRBJ1-1, with D perhaps TRBD1 (5 bases). Trimming cost V 3 bases and J 11 bases, with 13 bases left between them. Germline-derived CDR1 and CDR2 are MDHEN and SYDVKM. CDR3 length: 12 amino acids.

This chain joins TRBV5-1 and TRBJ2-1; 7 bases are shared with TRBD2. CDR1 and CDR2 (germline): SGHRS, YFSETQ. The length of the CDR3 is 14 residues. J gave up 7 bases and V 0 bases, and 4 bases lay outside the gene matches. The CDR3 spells CASSLATSANEQFF. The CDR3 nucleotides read TGCGCCAGCAGCTTGGCAACTAGCGCAAATGAGCAGTTCTTC.

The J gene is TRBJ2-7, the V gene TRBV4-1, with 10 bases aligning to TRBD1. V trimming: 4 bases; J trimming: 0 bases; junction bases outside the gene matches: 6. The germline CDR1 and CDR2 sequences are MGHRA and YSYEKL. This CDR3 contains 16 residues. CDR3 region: CASSLFGTGDSYEQYF. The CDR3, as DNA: TGCGCCAGCAGCCTGTTCGGGACAGGGGACTCCTACGAGCAGTACTTC.

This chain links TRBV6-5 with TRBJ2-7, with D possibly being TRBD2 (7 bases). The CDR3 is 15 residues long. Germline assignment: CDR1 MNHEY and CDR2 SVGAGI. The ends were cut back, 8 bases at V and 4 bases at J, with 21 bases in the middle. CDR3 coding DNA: TGTGCCAGCTGGGATGGGGGGGCATATGTATACGAGCAGTACTTC. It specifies CASWDGGAYVYEQYF.

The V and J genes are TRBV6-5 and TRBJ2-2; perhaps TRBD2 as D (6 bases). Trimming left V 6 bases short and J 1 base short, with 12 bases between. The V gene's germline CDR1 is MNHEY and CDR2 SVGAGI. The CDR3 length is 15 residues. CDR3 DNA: TGTGCCAGCAGCCCCTGGCGGGGGAACACCGGGGAGCTGTTTTTT. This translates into CASSPWRGNTGELFF.

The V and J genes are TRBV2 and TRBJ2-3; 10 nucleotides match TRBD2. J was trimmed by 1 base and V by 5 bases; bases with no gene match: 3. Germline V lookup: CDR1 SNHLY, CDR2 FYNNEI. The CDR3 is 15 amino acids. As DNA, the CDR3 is TGTGCCAGCAGTCTAGCGGGGGCGCGCACAGATACGCAGTATTTT. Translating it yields CASSLAGARTDTQYF.

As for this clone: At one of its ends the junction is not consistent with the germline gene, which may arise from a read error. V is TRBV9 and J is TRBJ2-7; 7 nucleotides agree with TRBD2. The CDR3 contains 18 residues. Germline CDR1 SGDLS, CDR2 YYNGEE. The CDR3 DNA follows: TGTGCCAGCAGCACCCGATCGGGAGGTCAGGTGGACTCCCACGAGCAGTACTTC. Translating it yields CASSTRSGGQVDSHEQYF.

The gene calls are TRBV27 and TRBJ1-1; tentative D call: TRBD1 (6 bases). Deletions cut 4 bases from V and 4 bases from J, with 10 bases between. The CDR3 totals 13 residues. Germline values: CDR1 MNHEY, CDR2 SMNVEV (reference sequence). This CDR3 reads CASSWEGGTEAFF. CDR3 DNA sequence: TGTGCCAGCAGTTGGGAGGGGGGCACTGAAGCTTTCTTT.

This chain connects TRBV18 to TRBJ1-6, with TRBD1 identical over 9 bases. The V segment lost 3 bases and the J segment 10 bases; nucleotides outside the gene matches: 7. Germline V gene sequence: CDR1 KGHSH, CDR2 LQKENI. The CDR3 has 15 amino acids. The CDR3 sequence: CASSPGDREGSPLHF. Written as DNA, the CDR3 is TGTGCCAGCTCACCCGGGGACAGGGAGGGATCACCCCTCCACTTT.

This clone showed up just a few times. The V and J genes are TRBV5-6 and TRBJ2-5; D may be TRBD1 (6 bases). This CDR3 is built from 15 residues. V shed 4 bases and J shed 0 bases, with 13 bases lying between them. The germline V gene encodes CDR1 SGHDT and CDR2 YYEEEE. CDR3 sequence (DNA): TGTGCCAGCAGCCGCACAGGGATTGACCAAGAGACCCAGTACTTC. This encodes CASSRTGIDQETQYF.

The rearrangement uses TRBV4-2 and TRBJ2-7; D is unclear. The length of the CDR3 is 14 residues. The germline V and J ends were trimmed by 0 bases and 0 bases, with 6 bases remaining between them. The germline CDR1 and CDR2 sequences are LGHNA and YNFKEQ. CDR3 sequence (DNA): TGTGCCAGCAGCCAAGATGTCAGCTCCTACGAGCAGTACTTC. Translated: CASSQDVSSYEQYF.

Here the CDR3 reads CASSSGNTEAFF. CDR3 bases: TGCGCCAGCAGCTCAGGGAACACTGAAGCTTTCTTT. The V call is TRBV5-1, the J call TRBJ1-1; D is unresolved. CDR3 length equals 12 residues. The V gene's germline CDR1 is SGHRS and CDR2 YFSETQ. The ends were cut back, 3 bases at V and 1 base at J, with 4 bases in the middle.

CDR3 coding DNA: TGTGCCTGGGGGGGGTCTAAGGGGAGCGGCTATGGCTACACCTTC. This sequence encodes CAWGGSKGSGYGYTF. The rearrangement joins TRBV30 to TRBJ1-2; the D gene is possibly TRBD1 (5 bases). V was cut by 5 bases and J by 4 bases, with 20 bases left in between. From germline, CDR1 is GTSNPN and CDR2 SVGIG (reference sequence). The CDR3 is made up of 15 amino acids.

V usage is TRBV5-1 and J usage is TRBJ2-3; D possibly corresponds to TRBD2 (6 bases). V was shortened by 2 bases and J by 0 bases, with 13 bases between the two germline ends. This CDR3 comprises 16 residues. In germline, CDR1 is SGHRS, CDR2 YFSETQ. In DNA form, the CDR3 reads TGCGCCAGCAGCTTATGGCGGGGCGGGAGCACAGATACGCAGTATTTT. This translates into CASSLWRGGSTDTQYF.